Ten or more counts support the clone carrying this T cell receptor (beta chain). Its antigen is currently unknown. This entry belongs to a study of Graves' ophthalmopathy and Graves' hyperthyroidism. Study as a whole: Untreated patients at initial diagnosis provided peripheral blood.

Investigators amplified TCR beta CDR3 regions from RNA transcripts. An opening RT-PCR round employed HTBI primers and preceded a second-round multiplex PCR. MiXCR, run by TCRdb on the multiplex PCR reads, gives a single entry per CDR3 protein. This repertoire shows roughly 400,000 distinct CDR3 sequences, about 15% found once; its top ten account for roughly 2.3%. Orbital computed tomography, thyroid ultrasound, TRAb, serum thyroxine and clinical symptoms formed the basis of diagnosis. Trimming stripped 8 bases from V and 9 bases from J, with 13 bases between. Germline CDR1 reads LGHDT; CDR2 reads YNNKEL (reference sequence). CDR3 length equals 11 residues. Study-level results: With 65% to 71% sensitivity and approximately 72% specificity, the model predicted ophthalmopathy progression. The majority of expanded thyroid clonotypes above 0.001 frequency also occurred in blood.

Sequencing was done on a sample of peripheral blood. The chain carries TRBV3-1 and TRBJ1-2; no clear D. The receptor was derived from an adult woman with stable Graves' hyperthyroidism. The CDR3 reads CASYSGSRYTF. DNA of the CDR3: TGTGCCAGCTATTCGGGGAGTCGCTACACCTTC.